Listed below are T cell receptor beta chains from one sample, sequenced in a study of cytomegalovirus exposure and HLA in healthy donors. Only in-frame clones appear in the TCRdb table, and some are missing; sequencing was by immunoSEQ multiplex PCR. The sample lists about 82,000 clones; around 83% were seen once. Source material: PBMCs. The receptors derive from a man in his 70s in good health and CMV-seropositive. Each CDR3 is given with its conserved first and last residue. Each record gives: clone size, D gene, V gene, J gene, CDR3 DNA, CDR3 protein. The D gene is left open where the match is weak. Size is stated for part of the rows, as once, few or many counts, or as a class when the clone is expanded.

clone_size: few
d_call: TRBD1
v_call: TRBV7-9
j_call: TRBJ2-2
cdr3_nt: TGTGCCAGCAGCTTAACAGACAGGGATATTTGGGAGCTGTTTTTT
cdr3_aa: CASSLTDRDIWELFF

clone_size: NA
d_call: TRBD1
v_call: TRBV6-1
j_call: TRBJ2-5
cdr3_nt: TGTGCCAGCAGTCCGGGACAGCAAGAGACCCAGTACTTC
cdr3_aa: CASSPGQQETQYF

clone_size: once
d_call: TRBD2
v_call: TRBV18
j_call: TRBJ2-1
cdr3_nt: TGTGCCAGCTCACGAGCGGGAGGGCCGTCCTACAATGAGCAGTTCTTC
cdr3_aa: CASSRAGGPSYNEQFF

clone_size: NA
d_call: TRBD1
v_call: TRBV6-5
j_call: TRBJ2-7
cdr3_nt: TGTGCCAGCAGTTACCTCGGACAGGGCGGCGAGCAGTACTTC
cdr3_aa: CASSYLGQGGEQYF

clone_size: NA
d_call: TRBD1
v_call: TRBV30
j_call: TRBJ2-7
cdr3_nt: TGTGCCTGGACGACAGGGTTGTGGTCCTACGAGCAGTACTTC
cdr3_aa: CAWTTGLWSYEQYF

clone_size: NA
d_call: TRBD1
v_call: TRBV11-3
j_call: TRBJ2-2
cdr3_nt: TGTGCCAGCAGCTCCCAGGGGGACACCGGGGAGCTGTTTTTT
cdr3_aa: CASSSQGDTGELFF

clone_size: NA
d_call: NA
v_call: TRBV7-2
j_call: TRBJ2-2
cdr3_nt: TGTGCCACCAAGCAAAAAGCCGGCGGGGAGCTGTTTTTT
cdr3_aa: CATKQKAGGELFF

clone_size: once
d_call: TRBD1
v_call: TRBV2
j_call: TRBJ2-7
cdr3_nt: TGTGCCAGCAGTGAAAGGTCGGGACAGGGGCGCTACGAGCAGTACTTC
cdr3_aa: CASSERSGQGRYEQYF

clone_size: NA
d_call: NA
v_call: TRBV5-1
j_call: TRBJ1-2
cdr3_nt: TGCGCCAGCAGCGTGGACGGAGAAAACTATGGCTACACCTTC
cdr3_aa: CASSVDGENYGYTF

clone_size: NA
d_call: NA
v_call: TRBV14
j_call: TRBJ2-7
cdr3_nt: TGTGCCAGCAGCGAGAGACAGTCCGGTGGGCCCGAGCAGTACTTC
cdr3_aa: CASSERQSGGPEQYF

clone_size: NA
d_call: NA
v_call: TRBV6-5
j_call: TRBJ1-3
cdr3_nt: TGTGCCAGCAGTCCAGGGTACGATGGAAACACCATATATTTT
cdr3_aa: CASSPGYDGNTIYF

clone_size: NA
d_call: TRBD1
v_call: TRBV7-2
j_call: TRBJ2-7
cdr3_nt: TGTGCCAGCAGCTTAGGGCGGGACAGGGTTTACGAGCAGTACTTC
cdr3_aa: CASSLGRDRVYEQYF

clone_size: few
d_call: TRBD2
v_call: TRBV28
j_call: TRBJ2-7
cdr3_nt: TGTGCCAGCAGTTTAGATCGACTAGCGGGAGGGTGGGAGCAGTACTTC
cdr3_aa: CASSLDRLAGGWEQYF

clone_size: NA
d_call: TRBD1
v_call: TRBV11-1
j_call: TRBJ1-1
cdr3_nt: TGTGCCAGCAGCCCAGACAGGGCCGGGAACACTGAAGCTTTCTTT
cdr3_aa: CASSPDRAGNTEAFF

clone_size: NA
d_call: NA
v_call: TRBV4-2
j_call: TRBJ2-7
cdr3_nt: TGTGCCAGCAGCCAAGACTTGACTAGGGGATCCAGCCCCTACGAGCAGTACTTC
cdr3_aa: CASSQDLTRGSSPYEQYF

clone_size: NA
d_call: NA
v_call: TRBV4-1
j_call: TRBJ2-7
cdr3_nt: TGCGCCAGCAGCCAAGATGACGCAGACTACGAGCAGTACTTC
cdr3_aa: CASSQDDADYEQYF

clone_size: once
d_call: NA
v_call: TRBV7-9
j_call: TRBJ2-6
cdr3_nt: TGTGCCAGCAGCGCTGGCAACTCCCGAGGGACTGGGGCCAACGTCCTGACTTTC
cdr3_aa: CASSAGNSRGTGANVLTF

clone_size: NA
d_call: TRBD1
v_call: TRBV4-1
j_call: TRBJ1-2
cdr3_nt: TGCGCCAGCAGCCAGGGGGACAGTGGTCGACATGGCTACACCTTC
cdr3_aa: CASSQGDSGRHGYTF

clone_size: NA
d_call: NA
v_call: TRBV30
j_call: TRBJ1-5
cdr3_nt: TGTGCCTGGAGTCGACAGAGCAATCAGCCCCAGCATTTT
cdr3_aa: CAWSRQSNQPQHF

clone_size: NA
d_call: NA
v_call: TRBV28
j_call: TRBJ2-2
cdr3_nt: TGTGCCAGCAGTTTACCCCAAACCGGGGAGCTGTTTTTT
cdr3_aa: CASSLPQTGELFF

clone_size: NA
d_call: TRBD1
v_call: TRBV5-1
j_call: TRBJ1-6
cdr3_nt: TGCGCCAGCAGCACGGGACAGGTTAATTCACCCCTCCACTTT
cdr3_aa: CASSTGQVNSPLHF

clone_size: once
d_call: TRBD2
v_call: TRBV12-5
j_call: TRBJ2-3
cdr3_nt: TGTGCTAGTGGTTTGGACGACGGGACTAGCGGCACAGATACGCAGTATTTT
cdr3_aa: CASGLDDGTSGTDTQYF

clone_size: once
d_call: NA
v_call: TRBV11-2
j_call: TRBJ1-1
cdr3_nt: TGTGCCAGCGGGAGAACTGAAGCTTTCTTT
cdr3_aa: CASGRTEAFF

clone_size: NA
d_call: TRBD2
v_call: TRBV6-1
j_call: TRBJ2-1
cdr3_nt: TGTGCCAGCAGTCCCCTTAGCGGGAGAAACAATGAGCAGTTCTTC
cdr3_aa: CASSPLSGRNNEQFF

clone_size: NA
d_call: TRBD2
v_call: TRBV29-1
j_call: TRBJ2-7
cdr3_nt: TGCAGCGCCTTAGCGGGGGACTCCTACGAGCAGTACTTC
cdr3_aa: CSALAGDSYEQYF

clone_size: few
d_call: NA
v_call: TRBV5-1
j_call: TRBJ1-1
cdr3_nt: TGCGCCAGCAGCTTGGTCGAGGAGAACACTGAAGCTTTCTTT
cdr3_aa: CASSLVEENTEAFF

clone_size: NA
d_call: NA
v_call: TRBV28
j_call: TRBJ2-2
cdr3_nt: TGTGCCAGCAGTCGGGCCAGGGCCGGGGAGCTGTTTTTT
cdr3_aa: CASSRARAGELFF

clone_size: NA
d_call: TRBD1
v_call: TRBV2
j_call: TRBJ1-1
cdr3_nt: TGTGCCAGCCGATGGCAGGGGGAAGGCGGTGAAGCTTTCTTT
cdr3_aa: CASRWQGEGGEAFF

clone_size: NA
d_call: TRBD1
v_call: TRBV4-2
j_call: TRBJ2-1
cdr3_nt: TGTGCCAGCAGCCCCGGGACAGGACCCTACAATGAGCAGTTCTTC
cdr3_aa: CASSPGTGPYNEQFF

clone_size: NA
d_call: NA
v_call: TRBV16
j_call: TRBJ1-2
cdr3_nt: TGTGCCAGCAGCCAATCCCCCACAGGAGATGGCTACACCTTC
cdr3_aa: CASSQSPTGDGYTF

clone_size: NA
d_call: NA
v_call: TRBV6-1
j_call: TRBJ2-1
cdr3_nt: TGTGCCAGCAGTACAATATTCTCCTACAATGAGCAGTTCTTC
cdr3_aa: CASSTIFSYNEQFF

clone_size: NA
d_call: TRBD1
v_call: TRBV5-1
j_call: TRBJ2-2
cdr3_nt: TGCGCCAGTTCACCCCAGGGGGCAGGGGCCGGGGAGCTGTTTTTT
cdr3_aa: CASSPQGAGAGELFF

clone_size: few
d_call: TRBD2
v_call: TRBV10-3
j_call: TRBJ2-2
cdr3_nt: TGTGCCATCAGTGGGGCGGGAGGATCCGGGGAGCTGTTTTTT
cdr3_aa: CAISGAGGSGELFF

clone_size: NA
d_call: TRBD2
v_call: TRBV14
j_call: TRBJ2-3
cdr3_nt: TGTGCCAGCAGCCAAGGACTAGCAAATACGCAGTATTTT
cdr3_aa: CASSQGLANTQYF

clone_size: NA
d_call: NA
v_call: TRBV25-1
j_call: TRBJ2-5
cdr3_nt: TGTGCCAGCAGTGAAACTCGTAGCGGACAAGAGACCCAGTACTTC
cdr3_aa: CASSETRSGQETQYF

clone_size: few
d_call: NA
v_call: TRBV7-2
j_call: TRBJ1-4
cdr3_nt: TGTGCCAGCAGCTTAGTAGGAGGGGAAAAACTGTTTTTT
cdr3_aa: CASSLVGGEKLFF

clone_size: NA
d_call: TRBD2
v_call: TRBV5-1
j_call: TRBJ2-3
cdr3_nt: TGCGCCAGCAGCTTGGTCGGCGGGGGGGCAACAGATACGCAGTATTTT
cdr3_aa: CASSLVGGGATDTQYF

clone_size: NA
d_call: TRBD1
v_call: TRBV7-9
j_call: TRBJ1-4
cdr3_nt: TGTGCCAGCAGCTCCCCGACAGGGGGAGGAGAAAAACTGTTTTTT
cdr3_aa: CASSSPTGGGEKLFF

clone_size: NA
d_call: TRBD1
v_call: TRBV7-7
j_call: TRBJ1-3
cdr3_nt: TGTGCTAGCAGCTTAGGGACAGGCTCTGGAAACACCATATATTTT
cdr3_aa: CASSLGTGSGNTIYF

clone_size: NA
d_call: TRBD2
v_call: TRBV7-9
j_call: TRBJ2-5
cdr3_nt: TGTGCCAGCAGCCAACCGGCGGGAGGAGGTGGGGAGACCCAGTACTTC
cdr3_aa: CASSQPAGGGGETQYF

clone_size: NA
d_call: NA
v_call: TRBV14
j_call: TRBJ2-5
cdr3_nt: TGTGCCAGCAGCCAAGAGGGAGGCTTAGCGCGGGGGACCCAGTACTTC
cdr3_aa: CASSQEGGLARGTQYF

clone_size: few
d_call: TRBD2
v_call: TRBV4-1
j_call: TRBJ2-2
cdr3_nt: TGCGCCAGCAGCCAAGATCTAGCGGGGGTGAGCGGGGAGCTGTTTTTT
cdr3_aa: CASSQDLAGVSGELFF

clone_size: NA
d_call: NA
v_call: TRBV11-3
j_call: TRBJ1-1
cdr3_nt: TGTGCCAGCAGCTCGAGCGGGGGCGCCGACACTGAAGCTTTCTTT
cdr3_aa: CASSSSGGADTEAFF

clone_size: NA
d_call: NA
v_call: TRBV19
j_call: TRBJ1-6
cdr3_nt: TGTGCCAGTAGTCAAGGGGCAAATAATTCACCCCTCCACTTT
cdr3_aa: CASSQGANNSPLHF

clone_size: NA
d_call: TRBD1
v_call: TRBV15
j_call: TRBJ2-5
cdr3_nt: TGTGCCACCAGCAGGGACAGGGCCCAAGAGACCCAGTACTTC
cdr3_aa: CATSRDRAQETQYF

clone_size: NA
d_call: NA
v_call: TRBV19
j_call: TRBJ1-1
cdr3_nt: TGTGCCAGTACCCCTAGAGAGCTCAACACTGAAGCTTTCTTT
cdr3_aa: CASTPRELNTEAFF

clone_size: NA
d_call: TRBD2
v_call: TRBV10-3
j_call: TRBJ2-3
cdr3_nt: TGTGCCATCAGTGAGCGACTAGCGGAGCCCACAGATACGCAGTATTTT
cdr3_aa: CAISERLAEPTDTQYF

clone_size: NA
d_call: NA
v_call: TRBV7-2
j_call: TRBJ2-2
cdr3_nt: TGTGCCAGCAGCCTCAACAGAGCCGGGGAGCTGTTTTTT
cdr3_aa: CASSLNRAGELFF

clone_size: NA
d_call: TRBD1
v_call: TRBV7-2
j_call: TRBJ2-2
cdr3_nt: TGTGCCAGCACCCTATGGACAGGAACCGGGGAGCTGTTTTTT
cdr3_aa: CASTLWTGTGELFF

clone_size: NA
d_call: TRBD2
v_call: TRBV4-1
j_call: TRBJ2-1
cdr3_nt: TGCGCCAGCAGCCAAGTCCCGCTAGCGGGAGTCAATGAGCAGTTCTTC
cdr3_aa: CASSQVPLAGVNEQFF

clone_size: NA
d_call: NA
v_call: TRBV4-3
j_call: TRBJ1-3
cdr3_nt: TGCGCCAGCAGCCAAGTGCGCTCTGGAAACACCATATATTTT
cdr3_aa: CASSQVRSGNTIYF

clone_size: once
d_call: TRBD1
v_call: TRBV4-1
j_call: TRBJ2-4
cdr3_nt: TGCGCCAGCAGCCAAGCCCCCGGCCCGGGACAGGCGAACAAAAACATTCAGTACTTC
cdr3_aa: CASSQAPGPGQANKNIQYF